A single sample is the source of the 11 T cell receptor beta chains below, sequenced in a study of blood T cell repertoires in COVID-19. Clones were sequenced by immunoSEQ multiplex PCR, and TCRdb holds only the in-frame ones, with some missing. The data hold about 150,000 clones, with roughly 80% observed a single time. Specimen: peripheral blood. These receptors were taken from a woman aged 55 to 70 with COVID-19, enrolled during active disease.

This rearrangement joins TRBV6-6 to TRBJ1-6; 8 bases are a match to TRBD1. This CDR3 is built from 15 residues. Germline CDR1 is MNHNY and CDR2 is SVGAGI (reference sequence). V shed 6 bases, J shed 5 bases, and the junction held 6 bases outside the gene matches. The CDR3 DNA reads TGTGCCAGCAGGCCCTCGGGACAGGATAATTCACCCCTCCACTTT. Translation: CASRPSGQDNSPLHF.

The chain links TRBV5-1 to TRBJ1-1, with D uncertain. Germline CDR1 and CDR2: SGHRS and YFSETQ. Trimming left V 0 bases short and J 4 bases short, with 7 bases between. CDR3 length: 13 amino acids. CDR3 DNA sequence: TGCGCCAGCAGCTTGGGCGAGGTCACTGAAGCTTTCTTT. Its protein is CASSLGEVTEAFF.

This chain connects TRBV10-1 to TRBJ2-7, with TRBD2 as a possible D gene (7 bases). Per the germline V gene, CDR1 is WNHNN and CDR2 is SYGVQD (reference sequence). There are 15 residues in the CDR3. V lost 5 bases and J 5 bases, leaving 19 bases between the germline ends. CDR3 residues: CASSSEGGALDEQYF. The CDR3 DNA sequence: TGCGCCAGCAGTTCCGAGGGGGGGGCTTTGGACGAGCAGTACTTC.

The rearrangement links TRBV7-9 to TRBJ2-6; D might be TRBD1 (5 bases). The V end lost 7 bases, the J end lost 0 bases, and 16 bases lay between the germline ends. CDR1 SEHNR and CDR2 FQNEAQ come from the germline V gene (reference sequence). This CDR3 is 17 amino acids long. For the CDR3, the DNA is TGTGCCAGCAAGGGGCAGGGCCCACTCTCTGGGGCCAACGTCCTGACTTTC. Residues: CASKGQGPLSGANVLTF. Full variable domain (outside the CDR3, taken from reference TRBV7-9 and TRBJ2-6): DTGVSQNPRHKITKRGQNVTFRCDPISEHNRLYWYRQTLGQGPEFLTYFQNEAQLEKSRLLSDRFSAERPKGSFSTLEIQRTEQGDSAMYLCASKGQGPLSGANVLTFGAGSRLTVL.

The V and J genes are TRBV14 and TRBJ1-2, with D perhaps matching TRBD1 (6 bases). The germline V gene encodes CDR1 SGHDN and CDR2 FVKESK. V was clipped by 0 bases and J by 3 bases, with 14 bases between them. CDR3 size: 16 residues. The CDR3, as DNA: TGTGCCAGCAGCCAAGATCTTGCAGGGGCGCACTATGGCTACACCTTC. As protein: CASSQDLAGAHYGYTF.

This chain connects TRBV7-2 to TRBJ1-2, with 11 bases identical to TRBD1. The CDR3 is 13 residues long. V shed 4 bases and J 7 bases; nucleotides not matched to a gene: 2. Germline CDR1 reads SGHTA; CDR2 reads FQGNSA. CDR3 in DNA: TGTGCCAGCAGCTCCGGGACAGGGGGTGGCTACACCTTC. Translation gives CASSSGTGGGYTF.

The chain employs TRBV19 and TRBJ2-1; tentatively, D is TRBD1 (6 bases). CDR1 LNHDA and CDR2 SQIVND come from the germline V gene (reference sequence). The CDR3 sequence is 15 residues long. Between the trimmed V and J ends, which lost 8 bases and 9 bases, there was a span of 23 bases. CDR3: CASSLEDSPLGEQFF. The CDR3 coding sequence is TGTGCCAGTTCCCTTGAGGACAGCCCCCTGGGTGAGCAGTTCTTC.

This clone is a singleton in its sample. V and J are TRBV12-3 or TRBV12-4 and TRBJ2-2; D is perhaps TRBD2 (5 bases). The CDR3 runs to 13 residues. V gave up 6 bases and J gave up 6 bases, with 11 bases separating them. The CDR3 region is CASRSTRAGELFF. CDR3 nucleotides: TGTGCCAGCAGATCTACTAGGGCCGGGGAGCTGTTTTTT.

The chain recombines TRBV7-2 with TRBJ2-5, with TRBD1 matching 7 bases. Trimming at V came to 2 bases and at J to 1 base, leaving 1 base not matched to a gene. Germline V gives CDR1 SGHTA, CDR2 FQGNSA. This CDR3 spans 14 amino acids. The CDR3: CASSLTGVQETQYF. CDR3 sequence (DNA): TGTGCCAGCAGCTTAACAGGGGTCCAAGAGACCCAGTACTTC.

The V gene is TRBV14, the J gene TRBJ2-7; perhaps TRBD1 as D (6 bases). Germline values: CDR1 SGHDN, CDR2 FVKESK. The CDR3 has 13 amino acids. V was trimmed by 1 base and J by 5 bases, leaving 9 bases between them. The chain's CDR3 is CASSQVQGHEQYV. DNA of the CDR3: TGTGCCAGCAGCCAAGTCCAGGGGCACGAGCAGTACGTC.

The chain has TRBV5-8 and TRBJ1-5; 10 bases are shared with TRBD1. The CDR3 sequence is 14 residues long. The germline V gene encodes CDR1 SGHTS and CDR2 YDEGEE. The junction had 4 bases not matched to a gene; V was cut back by 3 bases and J by 7 bases. This CDR3 reads CASSSGQGNQPQHF. For the CDR3, the DNA is TGTGCCAGCAGCTCGGGACAGGGGAACCAGCCCCAGCATTTT. The full variable domain, rest sourced from reference TRBV5-8 and TRBJ1-5, is EAGVTQSPTHLIKTRGQQATLRCSPISGHTSVYWYQQALGLGLQFLLWYDEGEERNRGNFPPRFSGRQFPNYSSELNVNALELEDSALYLCASSSGQGNQPQHFGDGTRLSIL.